These T cell receptor beta chains were read from a single sample in a study of beta chain features in type 1 diabetes. TCRdb's table, derived via immunoSEQ multiplex PCR, lists solely in-frame clones and lacks some. The sample includes under 950,000 clones, roughly 16% of them seen just once. Material: naive CD4+ T cells from blood. These receptors were taken from a woman aged 18-35 years in good health. The CDR3 runs from the conserved cysteine through the conserved F or W. Each record gives: D gene, clone size, J gene, V gene, CDR3 protein, CDR3 DNA. D genes are given only for firm matches. Some rows have no size entry. The others give once, few or many, or a class for an expanded clone.

>TRBD1|few|TRBJ2-7|TRBV5-4
CASSERDRQTNEQYF
TGTGCCAGCAGCGAACGGGACAGGCAGACCAACGAGCAGTACTTC
>.|few|TRBJ2-7|TRBV15
CATSREGYEQYF
TGTGCCACCAGCAGAGAAGGGTACGAGCAGTACTTC
>.|.|TRBJ2-7|TRBV4-1
CASSQVQGFAYEQYF
TGCGCCAGCAGCCAAGTTCAGGGTTTTGCCTACGAGCAGTACTTC
>.|few|TRBJ1-5|TRBV7-2
CASSLLYGDQPQHF
TGTGCCAGCAGCTTATTGTACGGTGATCAGCCCCAGCATTTT
>.|.|TRBJ1-5|TRBV10-3
CAISESNRNQPQHF
TGTGCCATCAGTGAGTCGAATAGGAATCAGCCCCAGCATTTT
>TRBD2|.|TRBJ2-7|TRBV5-1
CASSLVGLAGNRYEQYF
TGCGCCAGCAGCTTGGTGGGACTAGCGGGAAACAGGTACGAGCAGTACTTC
>.|few|TRBJ2-3|TRBV10-3
CAISESGVRSTDTQYF
TGTGCCATCAGTGAGTCTGGAGTACGCAGCACAGATACGCAGTATTTT
>.|.|TRBJ2-6|TRBV21-1
CASSNPAGSKSGANVLTF
TGTGCCAGCAGCAATCCGGCAGGCTCCAAATCTGGGGCCAACGTCCTGACTTTC
>.|few|TRBJ1-2|TRBV10-3
CAINPTGVGYTF
TGTGCCATCAACCCTACCGGGGTAGGCTACACCTTC
>TRBD1|.|TRBJ2-3|TRBV7-2
CASSLNRGTDTQYF
TGTGCCAGCAGCTTAAACAGGGGTACAGATACGCAGTATTTT
>.|few|TRBJ2-7|TRBV5-6
CASSFTHEQYF
TGTGCCAGCAGCTTCACTCACGAGCAGTACTTC
>.|.|TRBJ2-1|TRBV19
CASSRERTTPSSYNEQFF
TGTGCCAGTAGTCGCGAGAGGACAACCCCAAGCTCCTACAATGAGCAGTTCTTC
>.|.|TRBJ2-7|TRBV29-1
CSVAGDYEQYF
TGCAGCGTCGCCGGGGACTACGAGCAGTACTTC
>TRBD2|.|TRBJ2-5|TRBV18
CASSPPHSGSGETQYF
TGTGCCAGCTCACCACCGCATAGCGGGAGTGGAGAGACCCAGTACTTC
>.|.|TRBJ2-5|TRBV5-4
CASSLVSQGGETQYF
TGTGCCAGCAGCTTGGTATCACAGGGAGGAGAGACCCAGTACTTC
>TRBD1|.|TRBJ1-5|TRBV7-2
CASSSPRQGVDQPQHF
TGTGCCAGCAGCTCGCCTCGACAGGGCGTAGATCAGCCCCAGCATTTT
>.|few|TRBJ2-3|TRBV7-6
CASSLAPSDGAVADTQYF
TGTGCCAGCAGCTTAGCCCCTAGCGATGGGGCGGTGGCAGATACGCAGTATTTT
>.|once|TRBJ1-2|TRBV5-1
CASRSGETSYGYTF
TGCGCCAGCAGGTCGGGGGAGACCAGCTATGGCTACACCTTC
>TRBD2|few|TRBJ2-1|TRBV2
CASSELAGAYNEQFF
TGTGCCAGCAGTGAGCTAGCGGGAGCCTACAATGAGCAGTTCTTC
>.|few|TRBJ2-5|TRBV19
CASTTKGDRETQYF
TGTGCCAGTACCACCAAGGGTGATCGAGAGACCCAGTACTTC
>TRBD1|few|TRBJ2-5|TRBV7-2
CASSLGGQGIRKTQYF
TGTGCCAGCAGCTTAGGGGGACAGGGAATAAGGAAGACCCAGTACTTC
>.|.|TRBJ2-6|TRBV2
CASSVESGANVLTF
TGTGCCAGCAGTGTAGAGTCTGGGGCCAACGTCCTGACTTTC
>TRBD2|.|TRBJ2-5|TRBV29-1
CSVMGGSETQYF
TGCAGCGTTATGGGGGGGTCGGAGACCCAGTACTTC
>.|few|TRBJ1-1|TRBV29-1
CSVEGSSWVPEAFF
TGCAGCGTTGAAGGGTCCTCCTGGGTACCTGAAGCTTTCTTT
>.|few|TRBJ2-3|TRBV13
CASSLVSDTQYF
TGTGCCAGCAGCTTAGTATCAGATACGCAGTATTTT
>TRBD1|.|TRBJ1-1|TRBV28
CASVREGTGATEAFF
TGTGCCAGCGTACGCGAAGGTACAGGGGCAACTGAAGCTTTCTTT
>TRBD2|.|TRBJ2-1|TRBV4-1
CASSQPEAGVSNEQFF
TGCGCCAGCAGCCAGCCCGAAGCGGGAGTAAGCAATGAGCAGTTCTTC
>.|few|TRBJ2-2|TRBV6-1
CASSVVVSPGELFF
TGTGCCAGCAGTGTGGTTGTTAGTCCCGGGGAGCTGTTTTTT